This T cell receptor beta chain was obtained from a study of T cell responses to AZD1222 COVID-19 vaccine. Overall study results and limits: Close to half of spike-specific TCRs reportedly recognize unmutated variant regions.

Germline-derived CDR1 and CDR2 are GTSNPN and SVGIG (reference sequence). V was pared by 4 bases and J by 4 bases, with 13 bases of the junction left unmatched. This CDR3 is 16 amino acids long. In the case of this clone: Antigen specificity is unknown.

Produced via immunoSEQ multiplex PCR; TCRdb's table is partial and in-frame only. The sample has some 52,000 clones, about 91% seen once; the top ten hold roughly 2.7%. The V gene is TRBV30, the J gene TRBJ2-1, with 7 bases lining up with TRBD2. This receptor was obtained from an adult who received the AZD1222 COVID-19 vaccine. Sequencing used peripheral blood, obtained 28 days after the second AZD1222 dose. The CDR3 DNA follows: TGTGCCTGGATAACCCTAGGGACTAATGGATACAATGAGCAGTTCTTC. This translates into CAWITLGTNGYNEQFF.